This T cell receptor beta chain was recorded in a study of blood T cells in healthy people across ages. Between the trimmed V and J ends, which lost 3 bases and 6 bases, there was a span of 11 bases. CDR1 is SGHAT and CDR2 is FQNNGV in the germline V gene. The CDR3 has 14 amino acids. Concerning this clonotype itself: The antigen is not known.

For the second PCR, which ran for roughly 7 to 11 cycles, a sample-barcoded 5' primer and a J-beta primer mix were used. TCRdb re-called the 5' RACE reads through MiXCR, storing one row per CDR3 protein. The table lists around 900,000 distinct CDR3 sequences, under 30% of them singletons. General study findings and limits: Percentage of naive T cells showed a strong correlation with TCR beta diversity.

The TCR originated in a woman at least 80 years old in good health. The V gene is TRBV11-2, the J gene TRBJ2-2, with D hard to call. Sequenced input: blood. The chain's CDR3 is CASSLGLASGELFF. The CDR3 DNA sequence: TGTGCCAGCAGCTTGGGTTTGGCTTCCGGGGAGCTGTTTTTT.